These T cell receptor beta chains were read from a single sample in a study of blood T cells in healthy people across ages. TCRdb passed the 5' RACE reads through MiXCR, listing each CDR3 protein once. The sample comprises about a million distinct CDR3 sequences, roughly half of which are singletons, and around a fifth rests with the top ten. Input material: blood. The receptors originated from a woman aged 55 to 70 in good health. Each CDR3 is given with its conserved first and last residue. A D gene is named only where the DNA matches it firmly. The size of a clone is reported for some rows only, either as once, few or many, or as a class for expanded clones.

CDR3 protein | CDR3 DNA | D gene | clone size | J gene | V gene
CASSFIGSGKNTGELFF | TGCGCCAGCAGCTTTATTGGATCAGGAAAGAACACCGGGGAGCTGTTTTTT | - | once | TRBJ2-2 | TRBV5-1
CASKTYTEAFF | TGTGCCAGCAAGACTTACACTGAAGCTTTCTTT | - | once | TRBJ1-1 | TRBV12-3/TRBV12-4
CSARVSDPTDTQYF | TGCAGTGCTAGAGTCTCGGACCCCACAGATACGCAGTATTTT | - | few | TRBJ2-3 | TRBV20-1
CASSRTGDLGGYTF | TGTGCCAGCTCACGGACAGGGGATTTGGGTGGCTACACCTTC | TRBD1 | - | TRBJ1-2 | TRBV18
CASSPRDRRNSPLHF | TGTGCCAGCAGCCCACGGGACAGGAGGAATTCACCCCTCCACTTT | TRBD1 | - | TRBJ1-6 | TRBV3-1
CASSQEKFPPKGSYNEQFF | TGTGCCAGCAGCCAAGAGAAATTTCCTCCAAAGGGTTCCTACAATGAGCAGTTCTTC | - | once | TRBJ2-1 | TRBV4-2
CASSTGQGLMNTEAFF | TGTGCCAGCAGTACGGGACAGGGACTCATGAACACTGAAGCTTTCTTT | TRBD1 | - | TRBJ1-1 | TRBV6-1
CASTSSPSGNYEQYF | TGTGCCAGCACCTCTTCGCCTAGCGGGAACTACGAGCAGTACTTC | TRBD2 | - | TRBJ2-7 | TRBV12-3/TRBV12-4
CSARVLGTSDYEQFF | TGCAGTGCTAGAGTCCTAGGGACTAGCGACTACGAGCAGTTCTTC | TRBD2 | - | TRBJ2-1 | TRBV20-1
CSATVAGTSGALQYF | TGCAGTGCTACTGTCGCCGGGACTAGCGGGGCCCTTCAGTACTTC | TRBD2 | - | TRBJ2-4 | TRBV20-1
CASSQRTTASRVTSYEQYF | TGCGCCAGCAGCCAGCGGACGACTGCGTCGCGCGTTACGTCCTACGAGCAGTACTTC | - | few | TRBJ2-7 | TRBV4-1
CTSSPLAASSYEQYF | TGTACCAGCAGCCCCCTAGCGGCCAGCTCCTACGAGCAGTACTTC | TRBD2 | - | TRBJ2-7 | TRBV28
CAWSDTGTQETQYF | TGTGCCTGGAGTGACACAGGGACCCAAGAGACCCAGTACTTC | - | once | TRBJ2-5 | TRBV30
CASKMPSSYTQYF | TGTGCCAGCAAAATGCCTAGTAGTTATACGCAGTATTTT | - | - | TRBJ2-3 | TRBV6-6
CASSKQRRGYTF | TGTGCCAGCAGTAAACAGAGAAGGGGCTACACCTTC | - | - | TRBJ1-2 | TRBV28
CAISEAAGGSSNQPQHF | TGTGCCATCAGTGAGGCGGCAGGGGGCTCGAGCAATCAGCCCCAGCATTTT | TRBD1 | few | TRBJ1-5 | TRBV10-3
CASRSLNSPLHF | TGTGCCAGCAGATCTCTAAATTCACCCCTCCACTTT | - | many | TRBJ1-6 | TRBV7-8
CASSYGTSYGYTF | TGTGCCAGCAGCTACGGGACATCCTATGGCTACACCTTC | - | - | TRBJ1-2 | TRBV5-4
CASSPPAGRTDTQYF | TGTGCCAGCAGCCCACCAGCGGGTCGCACAGATACGCAGTATTTT | - | once | TRBJ2-3 | TRBV12-3/TRBV12-4
CSALRFDGTTTYEQYF | TGCAGTGCTCTACGTTTTGATGGGACTACCACCTACGAGCAGTACTTC | TRBD2 | - | TRBJ2-7 | TRBV20-1
CASSLDRWTKQETQYF | TGTGCCAGCAGCTTAGACCGCTGGACCAAACAAGAGACCCAGTACTTC | - | few | TRBJ2-5 | TRBV7-9
CSVVRVVNTEAFF | TGCAGCGTTGTAAGGGTCGTGAACACTGAAGCTTTCTTT | - | few | TRBJ1-1 | TRBV29-1
CASGSYTGLAGDEQFF | TGTGCCAGCGGCTCATATACCGGACTAGCGGGAGACGAGCAGTTCTTC | TRBD2 | - | TRBJ2-1 | TRBV7-6
CASSRSYRGYGYTF | TGTGCCAGCAGTCGAAGTTACAGGGGCTATGGCTACACCTTC | TRBD1 | - | TRBJ1-2 | TRBV28
CASRTVGRETVYF | TGTGCCAGCAGAACGGTTGGGCGGGAGACGGTCTACTTC | TRBD2 | few | TRBJ2-5 | TRBV7-2
CATALTQGETQYF | TGTGCCACCGCTCTCACCCAAGGCGAGACCCAGTACTTC | - | few | TRBJ2-5 | TRBV7-2
CASSLAGIDTQYF | TGCGCCAGCAGCTTGGCGGGGATAGATACGCAGTATTTT | - | - | TRBJ2-3 | TRBV5-1
CASSSDGGLNGYTF | TGTGCCAGCAGCTCAGACGGGGGGCTTAATGGCTACACCTTC | - | few | TRBJ1-2 | TRBV7-9
CASSLDPEPHQPQHF | TGTGCCAGCAGCTTAGATCCCGAACCCCATCAGCCCCAGCATTTT | - | - | TRBJ1-5 | TRBV11-2
CASSSASGRGFPYEQYF | TGTGCCAGCAGCTCGGCTAGCGGGAGGGGCTTCCCTTACGAGCAGTACTTC | TRBD2 | - | TRBJ2-7 | TRBV7-2
CSASPDSGGEQYF | TGCAGTGCTAGTCCAGACAGTGGGGGGGAGCAGTACTTC | - | - | TRBJ2-7 | TRBV20-1
CASSLTRATNTGELFF | TGCGCCAGCAGCTTGACCAGGGCCACGAACACCGGGGAGCTGTTTTTT | - | - | TRBJ2-2 | TRBV5-1
CASSSGTSGGPTWEQFF | TGTGCCAGTAGTTCCGGGACTAGCGGGGGCCCTACATGGGAGCAGTTCTTC | TRBD2 | - | TRBJ2-1 | TRBV19
CASSFQGSWDEQYF | TGTGCCAGCAGCTTCCAGGGGAGCTGGGACGAGCAGTACTTC | - | once | TRBJ2-7 | TRBV7-9